A selection of T cell receptor beta chains follows, all from one sample in a study of T cell responses to AZD1222 COVID-19 vaccine. Sequencing used immunoSEQ multiplex PCR; TCRdb keeps in-frame clones, though not all of them. The data show roughly 77,000 clones, approximately 91% seen once. The sample in question was peripheral blood, obtained on day 0 of MenACWY control vaccination. All receptors come from an adult in good health. The CDR3 runs from the conserved cysteine through the conserved F or W. The order of the fields is CDR3 protein, CDR3 DNA, J gene, clone size, D gene, V gene. D genes are given only for firm matches. Not every row has a clone size; where given, it reads once, few, many or a size class.

CDR3 protein: CASSLVTGRTTTDTQYF
CDR3 DNA: TGTGCCAGCAGCTTAGTCACAGGGCGAACTACCACAGATACGCAGTATTTT
J gene: TRBJ2-3
clone size: -
D gene: -
V gene: TRBV7-9

CDR3 protein: CASSRLWGQTQETQYF
CDR3 DNA: TGTGCCAGCAGCCGACTCTGGGGACAGACACAAGAGACCCAGTACTTC
J gene: TRBJ2-5
clone size: -
D gene: TRBD1
V gene: TRBV7-9

CDR3 protein: CASSNTGSYGYTF
CDR3 DNA: TGCGCCAGCAGCAATACAGGGTCTTATGGCTACACCTTC
J gene: TRBJ1-2
clone size: -
D gene: -
V gene: TRBV5-1

CDR3 protein: CASSESIETFYNSPLHF
CDR3 DNA: TGCGCCAGCAGTGAGTCGATCGAGACTTTTTATAATTCACCCCTCCACTTT
J gene: TRBJ1-6
clone size: -
D gene: -
V gene: TRBV10-1

CDR3 protein: CASSLPQGALHF
CDR3 DNA: TGTGCCAGCTCACTTCCCCAGGGAGCCCTCCACTTT
J gene: TRBJ1-6
clone size: -
D gene: -
V gene: TRBV18

CDR3 protein: CASSLSPQGSWSPLHF
CDR3 DNA: TGTGCCAGCAGCTTGTCGCCGCAGGGATCTTGGTCACCCCTCCACTTT
J gene: TRBJ1-6
clone size: -
D gene: -
V gene: TRBV5-5

CDR3 protein: CASSLSGGETQYF
CDR3 DNA: TGTGCCAGCAGCTTAAGTGGGGGGGAGACCCAGTACTTC
J gene: TRBJ2-5
clone size: few
D gene: -
V gene: TRBV7-9

CDR3 protein: CAWSVLGFNQPQHF
CDR3 DNA: TGTGCCTGGAGTGTACTAGGGTTCAATCAGCCCCAGCATTTT
J gene: TRBJ1-5
clone size: -
D gene: -
V gene: TRBV30

CDR3 protein: CASNYRGLDEQYF
CDR3 DNA: TGTGCCAGCAACTACAGGGGGCTCGACGAGCAGTACTTC
J gene: TRBJ2-7
clone size: -
D gene: TRBD1
V gene: TRBV7-8

CDR3 protein: CASSLSRGDTQYF
CDR3 DNA: TGTGCCAGCAGCTTATCTCGGGGAGATACGCAGTATTTT
J gene: TRBJ2-3
clone size: -
D gene: -
V gene: TRBV7-3

CDR3 protein: CASSEQGQLQETQYF
CDR3 DNA: TGTGCCAGCAGTGAACAGGGACAGCTCCAAGAGACCCAGTACTTC
J gene: TRBJ2-5
clone size: -
D gene: TRBD1
V gene: TRBV2

CDR3 protein: CASSPDLGTYEQYF
CDR3 DNA: TGTGCCAGCAGCCCAGACCTGGGGACCTACGAGCAGTACTTC
J gene: TRBJ2-7
clone size: -
D gene: -
V gene: TRBV7-8

CDR3 protein: CATVTPTNTEAFF
CDR3 DNA: TGTGCCACTGTGACTCCGACTAACACTGAAGCTTTCTTT
J gene: TRBJ1-1
clone size: -
D gene: -
V gene: TRBV24-1

CDR3 protein: CASSSIGAYNEQFF
CDR3 DNA: TGTGCCAGCAGTAGCATCGGGGCCTACAATGAGCAGTTCTTC
J gene: TRBJ2-1
clone size: -
D gene: -
V gene: TRBV5-4

CDR3 protein: CATIDRPNTEAFF
CDR3 DNA: TGTGCCACCATTGACAGACCCAACACTGAAGCTTTCTTT
J gene: TRBJ1-1
clone size: once
D gene: -
V gene: TRBV10-3

CDR3 protein: CASSPSSGAEETQYF
CDR3 DNA: TGTGCCAGCTCACCATCTAGCGGAGCTGAAGAGACCCAGTACTTC
J gene: TRBJ2-5
clone size: -
D gene: TRBD2
V gene: TRBV18

CDR3 protein: CASNTGGADEKLFF
CDR3 DNA: TGTGCCAGCAATACAGGGGGAGCAGATGAAAAACTGTTTTTT
J gene: TRBJ1-4
clone size: -
D gene: TRBD1
V gene: TRBV2

CDR3 protein: CASSQGLRDREIGASTDTQYF
CDR3 DNA: TGTGCCAGCAGCCAAGGACTCCGGGACAGGGAAATAGGGGCTAGCACAGATACGCAGTATTTT
J gene: TRBJ2-3
clone size: -
D gene: TRBD1
V gene: TRBV3-1/TRBV3-2

CDR3 protein: CPGGVFRDTQYF
CDR3 DNA: TGTCCGGGGGGGGTATTCAGGGATACGCAGTATTTT
J gene: TRBJ2-3
clone size: -
D gene: TRBD2
V gene: TRBV3-1/TRBV3-2

CDR3 protein: CAWTTSGGHNEQFF
CDR3 DNA: TGTGCCTGGACCACTAGCGGGGGCCACAATGAGCAGTTCTTC
J gene: TRBJ2-1
clone size: -
D gene: TRBD2
V gene: TRBV30

CDR3 protein: CASSQSRGGLNTEAFF
CDR3 DNA: TGTGCCAGCAGTCAATCCCGTGGCGGGTTGAACACTGAAGCTTTCTTT
J gene: TRBJ1-1
clone size: -
D gene: -
V gene: TRBV6-2/TRBV6-3

CDR3 protein: CASSPSLNTEAFF
CDR3 DNA: TGTGCCAGCTCACCAAGTCTGAACACTGAAGCTTTCTTT
J gene: TRBJ1-1
clone size: -
D gene: -
V gene: TRBV18

CDR3 protein: CASCCGRGEPDTQYF
CDR3 DNA: TGTGCCAGCTGCTGTGGGCGGGGGGAACCAGATACGCAGTATTTT
J gene: TRBJ2-3
clone size: once
D gene: TRBD2
V gene: TRBV6-5

CDR3 protein: CASSSPEGANVLTF
CDR3 DNA: TGTGCCAGCAGTTCTCCCGAGGGGGCCAACGTCCTGACTTTC
J gene: TRBJ2-6
clone size: -
D gene: -
V gene: TRBV6-5

CDR3 protein: CASSLGRVGISPLHF
CDR3 DNA: TGCGCCAGCAGCTTGGGAAGGGTTGGAATTTCACCCCTCCACTTT
J gene: TRBJ1-6
clone size: once
D gene: -
V gene: TRBV5-1

CDR3 protein: CASTRGPGNYGYTF
CDR3 DNA: TGTGCCAGCACCAGGGGTCCCGGTAACTATGGCTACACCTTC
J gene: TRBJ1-2
clone size: -
D gene: -
V gene: TRBV28

CDR3 protein: CASSLEGGGREDTQYF
CDR3 DNA: TGTGCCAGCAGCTTAGAAGGCGGGGGGCGTGAGGATACGCAGTATTTT
J gene: TRBJ2-3
clone size: -
D gene: TRBD2
V gene: TRBV11-3

CDR3 protein: CASGLAGTGGGDEQYF
CDR3 DNA: TGTGCTAGTGGTTTGGCCGGGACAGGGGGAGGTGACGAGCAGTACTTC
J gene: TRBJ2-7
clone size: -
D gene: TRBD1
V gene: TRBV12-5

CDR3 protein: CASSFGAGTDTQYF
CDR3 DNA: TGCGCCAGCAGCTTCGGGGCGGGAACAGATACGCAGTATTTT
J gene: TRBJ2-3
clone size: -
D gene: -
V gene: TRBV5-1

CDR3 protein: CASSQDRQGAYGYTF
CDR3 DNA: TGCGCCAGCAGCCAAGATCGACAGGGGGCGTATGGCTACACCTTC
J gene: TRBJ1-2
clone size: -
D gene: TRBD1
V gene: TRBV4-1

CDR3 protein: CASSLVRTGGNYGYTF
CDR3 DNA: TGTGCCAGCAGCCTGGTCCGGACAGGGGGTAACTATGGCTACACCTTC
J gene: TRBJ1-2
clone size: -
D gene: TRBD1
V gene: TRBV5-8

CDR3 protein: CASSPMAAGGEQFF
CDR3 DNA: TGTGCCAGCAGTCCCATGGCGGCTGGTGGGGAGCAGTTCTTC
J gene: TRBJ2-1
clone size: -
D gene: -
V gene: TRBV6-5

CDR3 protein: CASSIESGSEAFF
CDR3 DNA: TGTGCCAGTAGTATAGAGTCAGGGTCTGAAGCTTTCTTT
J gene: TRBJ1-1
clone size: -
D gene: -
V gene: TRBV19

CDR3 protein: CASSFTGAYEQYF
CDR3 DNA: TGTGCCAGCAGCTTCACAGGGGCTTACGAGCAGTACTTC
J gene: TRBJ2-7
clone size: -
D gene: TRBD1
V gene: TRBV7-9

CDR3 protein: CASSLRQGNYGYTF
CDR3 DNA: TGTGCCAGCAGCTTGAGGCAGGGGAACTATGGCTACACCTTC
J gene: TRBJ1-2
clone size: -
D gene: -
V gene: TRBV5-5

CDR3 protein: CASSVVGGPNSPLHF
CDR3 DNA: TGTGCCAGCAGCGTAGTCGGGGGCCCAAATTCACCCCTCCACTTT
J gene: TRBJ1-6
clone size: -
D gene: -
V gene: TRBV9

CDR3 protein: CASSFDRVGYEQYF
CDR3 DNA: TGTGCCAGCAGCTTTGACAGGGTTGGATACGAGCAGTACTTC
J gene: TRBJ2-7
clone size: -
D gene: TRBD1
V gene: TRBV11-3

CDR3 protein: CATSVRSSYNSPLHF
CDR3 DNA: TGTGCCACCAGTGTTCGAAGCTCCTATAATTCACCCCTCCACTTT
J gene: TRBJ1-6
clone size: -
D gene: -
V gene: TRBV24-1

CDR3 protein: CASSEGQSYEKLFF
CDR3 DNA: TGTGCCAGCAGTGAAGGACAGTCCTACGAAAAACTGTTTTTT
J gene: TRBJ1-4
clone size: -
D gene: -
V gene: TRBV25-1

CDR3 protein: CASSQGERATNEKLFF
CDR3 DNA: TGTGCCAGCAGCCAGGGAGAGAGAGCAACTAATGAAAAACTGTTTTTT
J gene: TRBJ1-4
clone size: -
D gene: -
V gene: TRBV4-2

CDR3 protein: CASSQAPGAGQETQYF
CDR3 DNA: TGTGCCAGCAGCCAAGCGCCGGGGGCTGGCCAAGAGACCCAGTACTTC
J gene: TRBJ2-5
clone size: -
D gene: -
V gene: TRBV3-1/TRBV3-2

CDR3 protein: CATSEAGTLYEQYF
CDR3 DNA: TGTGCCACCAGTGAGGCCGGGACACTCTACGAGCAGTACTTC
J gene: TRBJ2-7
clone size: -
D gene: -
V gene: TRBV24-1

CDR3 protein: CASSRDRGRTGELFF
CDR3 DNA: TGTGCCAGCAGTCGGGACAGGGGGAGAACCGGGGAGCTGTTTTTT
J gene: TRBJ2-2
clone size: -
D gene: TRBD1
V gene: TRBV7-2

CDR3 protein: CAISESLTGNTEAFF
CDR3 DNA: TGTGCCATCAGTGAGTCTCTGACAGGGAACACTGAAGCTTTCTTT
J gene: TRBJ1-1
clone size: -
D gene: -
V gene: TRBV10-3

CDR3 protein: CASSYGVTNVLTF
CDR3 DNA: TGTGCCAGCAGTTACGGGGTTACCAACGTCCTGACTTTC
J gene: TRBJ2-6
clone size: -
D gene: -
V gene: TRBV12-3/TRBV12-4

CDR3 protein: CASRIPGGRSGANVLTF
CDR3 DNA: TGTGCCAGTAGAATCCCCGGCGGTAGATCTGGGGCCAACGTCCTGACTTTC
J gene: TRBJ2-6
clone size: -
D gene: -
V gene: TRBV19

CDR3 protein: CASSERRFSYEQYF
CDR3 DNA: TGTGCCAGCAGTGAAAGGCGGTTCTCCTACGAGCAGTACTTC
J gene: TRBJ2-7
clone size: -
D gene: -
V gene: TRBV2

CDR3 protein: CATRPPGSNEQFF
CDR3 DNA: TGTGCCACCCGTCCTCCCGGAAGCAATGAGCAGTTCTTC
J gene: TRBJ2-1
clone size: -
D gene: -
V gene: TRBV24-1

CDR3 protein: CASSPQGNTGELFF
CDR3 DNA: TGCGCCAGCAGCCCACAGGGAAATACCGGGGAGCTGTTTTTT
J gene: TRBJ2-2
clone size: -
D gene: -
V gene: TRBV4-3

CDR3 protein: CASSPGLDRAGGYTF
CDR3 DNA: TGTGCCAGCAGCCCGGGCCTCGACAGGGCAGGGGGCTACACCTTC
J gene: TRBJ1-2
clone size: once
D gene: TRBD1
V gene: TRBV11-2

CDR3 protein: CASSYSLGSYEQYF
CDR3 DNA: TGTGCCAGCAGTTACTCTCTAGGATCCTACGAGCAGTACTTC
J gene: TRBJ2-7
clone size: -
D gene: -
V gene: TRBV6-2/TRBV6-3

CDR3 protein: CASSPPAGLNTEAFF
CDR3 DNA: TGTGCCAGCTCACCACCCGCAGGGCTGAACACTGAAGCTTTCTTT
J gene: TRBJ1-1
clone size: -
D gene: -
V gene: TRBV18

CDR3 protein: CASSLAAGGRGNTIYF
CDR3 DNA: TGCGCCAGCAGCTTAGCCGCAGGGGGCCGTGGAAACACCATATATTTT
J gene: TRBJ1-3
clone size: -
D gene: TRBD1
V gene: TRBV5-1

CDR3 protein: CASSQNYGYTF
CDR3 DNA: TGTGCCAGTAGTCAGAACTATGGCTACACCTTC
J gene: TRBJ1-2
clone size: -
D gene: -
V gene: TRBV19

CDR3 protein: CASSERLLGTEQFF
CDR3 DNA: TGTGCCAGCAGTGAAAGGCTCCTTGGGACTGAGCAGTTCTTC
J gene: TRBJ2-1
clone size: -
D gene: -
V gene: TRBV6-1

CDR3 protein: CASSPGQGWGWSEAFF
CDR3 DNA: TGTGCCAGCAGCCCGGGACAGGGGTGGGGTTGGTCTGAAGCTTTCTTT
J gene: TRBJ1-1
clone size: once
D gene: TRBD1
V gene: TRBV5-5

CDR3 protein: CASRPNPGDEQYF
CDR3 DNA: TGTGCAAGTCGCCCAAACCCGGGTGACGAGCAGTACTTC
J gene: TRBJ2-7
clone size: -
D gene: -
V gene: TRBV12-2

CDR3 protein: CASSTGSGGKGEKLFF
CDR3 DNA: TGTGCCAGTAGCACCGGGTCAGGCGGAAAGGGTGAAAAACTGTTTTTT
J gene: TRBJ1-4
clone size: -
D gene: -
V gene: TRBV19

CDR3 protein: CASSLGQGNNQPQHF
CDR3 DNA: TGCGCCAGCAGCTTGGGACAGGGGAACAATCAGCCCCAGCATTTT
J gene: TRBJ1-5
clone size: -
D gene: TRBD1
V gene: TRBV5-1